This TCR beta chain was captured in a study of T cell repertoires in cytomegalovirus infection. Study context: Peptides in the study included HLA-C-restricted and HLA-B-restricted CMV epitopes. Indications of both CMV infection and matching HLA type were provided by public TCR beta signatures. Study-wide results and caveats: Ex vivo, HLA-C-restricted CMV-specific TCR beta clonotypes prevailed over the rest of the response.

This CDR3 comprises 12 residues. The germline V and J ends were trimmed by 6 bases and 6 bases, with 10 bases remaining between them. This clonotype was seen more than once but under ten times. Its antigen is not identified. TCRdb re-called the reads with MiXCR, one entry per CDR3 protein. The sample carries approximately 350,000 distinct CDR3 sequences, nearly 35% recorded once. The chain has TRBV12-3 or TRBV12-4 and TRBJ2-3, with D unresolved. The clonotype was recovered from a human donor in good health (CMV status not recorded). Some clones in this sample may be carry-over from other donors' samples. The sequences come from cultured PBMCs, collected from culture after CMV antigen stimulation. The CDR3, as DNA: TGTGCCAGCAGCCCTTTGTCGGATACGCAGTATTTT. This codes for CASSPLSDTQYF.